This T cell receptor beta chain was sequenced in a study of cytomegalovirus exposure and HLA in healthy donors. V lost 3 bases and J 4 bases, leaving 12 bases between the germline ends. The V gene's germline CDR1 is KGHSH and CDR2 LQKENI. This CDR3 has 14 residues. With 60 Vbeta and 13 Jbeta primers, the PCR was carried out. Assay: immunoSEQ multiplex PCR; the TCRdb copy retains only in-frame clones and omits some. This sample's table reports around 44,000 clones. This chain uses TRBV18 with TRBJ1-2, with D tentatively TRBD1 (6 bases). This clonotype was sampled from a male donor in good health and CMV-seropositive. Sequenced material: PBMCs. Here the CDR3 DNA reads TGTGCCAGCTCACCCGGACAGTTAGGCTATGGCTACACCTTC. Protein sequence: CASSPGQLGYGYTF.